A selection of T cell receptor beta chains follows, all from one sample in a study of blood T cells in healthy people across ages. TCRdb analysed the 5' RACE reads with MiXCR anew, one entry per CDR3 protein. The sample records around 1.5 million distinct CDR3 sequences, around 35% being singletons. The sequenced material came from blood. These receptors all come from a woman between 25 and 40 years old in good health. Both conserved end residues are part of each CDR3. The D gene is left open where the match is weak. The size of a clone is reported for some rows only, either as once, few or many, or as a class for expanded clones.

j_call | clone_size | v_call | d_call | cdr3_nt | cdr3_aa
TRBJ1-2 | - | TRBV24-1 | - | TGTGCCACCAGCTCTGGACCTTACAACTATGGCTACACCTTC | CATSSGPYNYGYTF
TRBJ2-1 | few | TRBV11-2 | - | TGTGCCAGCAGCTCCCGACTAGTTCCCGAGAATGAGCAGTTCTTC | CASSSRLVPENEQFF
TRBJ1-2 | few | TRBV20-1 | TRBD1 | TGCACCAGAGACAGGGGGCTTGTCTATGGCTACACCTTC | CTRDRGLVYGYTF
TRBJ1-6 | - | TRBV5-5 | TRBD1 | TGTGCCAGCAGTCCAACAGGGGCGTCGTATAATTCACCCCTCCACTTT | CASSPTGASYNSPLHF
TRBJ2-3 | few | TRBV27 | TRBD2 | TGTGCCAGCAGTCAAGGGACTAGCGGGCCAATCGGGTTTGATACGCAGTATTTT | CASSQGTSGPIGFDTQYF
TRBJ2-3 | - | TRBV6-1 | TRBD2 | TGTGCCAGCAGTGAAGGGACTAGTCCCACAGATACGCAGTATTTT | CASSEGTSPTDTQYF
TRBJ2-1 | - | TRBV27 | - | TGTGCCAGCAGTCCGGGTCGGGGACCCATCTACAATGAGCAGTTCTTC | CASSPGRGPIYNEQFF
TRBJ1-5 | once | TRBV12-3/TRBV12-4 | - | TGTGCCGGCACGGAGGGAGATCAGCCCCAGCATTTT | CAGTEGDQPQHF
TRBJ2-6 | - | TRBV28 | TRBD1 | TGTGCCAGCAGACTTACAGGGGGCCGTGGGGCCAACGTCCTGACTTTC | CASRLTGGRGANVLTF
TRBJ1-1 | once | TRBV27 | - | TGTGCCAGCAGTTGGACCCACGTCACTGAAGCTTTCTTT | CASSWTHVTEAFF
TRBJ2-5 | - | TRBV3-1 | TRBD2 | TGTGCCAGCAGCCAACCCGTGGCCCTAGCGGGGGGGCCTGGGGCCCAGTACTTC | CASSQPVALAGGPGAQYF
TRBJ2-5 | - | TRBV5-1 | TRBD2 | TGCGCCAGCAGCCCCTTTAGCGGGGGGTCGTACCAAGAGACCCAGTACTTC | CASSPFSGGSYQETQYF
TRBJ2-5 | - | TRBV15 | - | TGTGCCACCAGCAGAGCGCACCGGGAGCAAGAGACCCAGTACTTC | CATSRAHREQETQYF
TRBJ2-5 | many | TRBV6-1 | - | TGTGCCAGCAGTGAAGGTCCGACTCTGCCAGGGACCCAGTACTTC | CASSEGPTLPGTQYF
TRBJ2-3 | few | TRBV29-1 | - | TGCAGCGTTGCCGCCGACCCCACAGATACGCAGTATTTT | CSVAADPTDTQYF
TRBJ2-3 | few | TRBV3-1 | TRBD2 | TGTGCCAGCAGCCAACCTTGGAGCGGGGGCACAGATACGCAGTATTTT | CASSQPWSGGTDTQYF
TRBJ2-7 | - | TRBV28 | - | TGTGCCAGCCAAATCCACAGGTTGTCCTACGAGCAGTACTTC | CASQIHRLSYEQYF
TRBJ2-1 | many | TRBV6-6 | - | TGTGCCAGCAGGGGACCGGATGGCAGAACAAACAATGAGCAGTTCTTC | CASRGPDGRTNNEQFF
TRBJ2-7 | - | TRBV11-2 | TRBD1 | TGTGCCAGCAGCTTAGATTACGGGACAGCTTTCTACGAGCAGTACTTC | CASSLDYGTAFYEQYF
TRBJ2-7 | few | TRBV2 | - | TGTGCCAGCAAAGCGGACCTGACCTCCTACGAGCAGTACTTC | CASKADLTSYEQYF
TRBJ2-2 | few | TRBV20-1 | - | TGCAGTGGATCGGCAGGGGCGTCCGGGGAGCTGTTTTTT | CSGSAGASGELFF
TRBJ2-5 | many | TRBV20-1 | - | TGCAGTGCTAGAGATCAGGGCAGGGGGGTGAGAGAGACCCAGTACTTC | CSARDQGRGVRETQYF
TRBJ2-7 | few | TRBV6-2/TRBV6-3 | - | TGTGCCAGCACCTCCAGAGATAGGGACTACGAGCAGTACTTC | CASTSRDRDYEQYF
TRBJ2-3 | few | TRBV6-5 | - | TGTGCCAGCAGTTATTCGGGTAGGGCTAGCACAGATACGCAGTATTTT | CASSYSGRASTDTQYF
TRBJ2-1 | - | TRBV20-1 | TRBD2 | TGCAGTGCTAGAGATGGTCTAGCGGGAGTATTTGTGAATGAGCAGTTCTTC | CSARDGLAGVFVNEQFF
TRBJ2-5 | few | TRBV29-1 | TRBD1 | TGCAGCGTTCACACCGGGACAGGTGCCGCGGAGACCCAGTACTTC | CSVHTGTGAAETQYF